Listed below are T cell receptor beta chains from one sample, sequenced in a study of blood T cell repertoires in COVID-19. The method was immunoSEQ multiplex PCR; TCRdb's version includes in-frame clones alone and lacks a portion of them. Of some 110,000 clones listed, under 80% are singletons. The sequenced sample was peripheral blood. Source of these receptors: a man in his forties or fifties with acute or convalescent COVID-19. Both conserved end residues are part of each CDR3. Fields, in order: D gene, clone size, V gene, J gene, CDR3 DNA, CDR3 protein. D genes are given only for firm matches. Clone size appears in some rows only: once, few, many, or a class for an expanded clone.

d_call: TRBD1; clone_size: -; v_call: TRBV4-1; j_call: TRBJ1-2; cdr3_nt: TGCGCCAGCAGCCAAGAGAGGGGGCTGGGGTATGGCTACACCTTC; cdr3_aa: CASSQERGLGYGYTF
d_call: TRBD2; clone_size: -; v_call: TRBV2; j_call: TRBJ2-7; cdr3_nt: TGTGCCAGCATAGCACGCGGGGGTGCGTACGAGCAGTACTTC; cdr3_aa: CASIARGGAYEQYF
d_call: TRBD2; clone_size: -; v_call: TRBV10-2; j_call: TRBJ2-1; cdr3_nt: TGCGCCAGCAGTGAGATGCGGGAGGGTCCCTTGAATGAGCAGTTCTTC; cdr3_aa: CASSEMREGPLNEQFF
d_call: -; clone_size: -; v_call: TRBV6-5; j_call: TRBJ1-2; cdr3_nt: TGTGCCAGCAGTCCCTCTTCGTTCGGCTACACCTTC; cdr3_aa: CASSPSSFGYTF
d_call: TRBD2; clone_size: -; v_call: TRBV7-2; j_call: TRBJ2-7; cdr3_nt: TGTGCCAGCAGCTTAGAGGGGACTAGCGGGGTTTACGAGCAGTACTTC; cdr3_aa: CASSLEGTSGVYEQYF
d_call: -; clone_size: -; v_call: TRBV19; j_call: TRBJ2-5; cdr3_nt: TGTGCCAGTAACCAACAGGGTGGGGAGACCCAGTACTTC; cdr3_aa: CASNQQGGETQYF
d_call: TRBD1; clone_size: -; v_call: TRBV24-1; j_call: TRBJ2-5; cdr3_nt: TGTGCCACCAGTGACCCTCGGACAGGGAGCCAAGAGACCCAGTACTTC; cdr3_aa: CATSDPRTGSQETQYF
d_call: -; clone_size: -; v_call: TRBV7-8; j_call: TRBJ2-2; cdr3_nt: TGTGCCAGCACCCGGACTGAGAACACCGGGGAGCTGTTTTTT; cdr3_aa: CASTRTENTGELFF
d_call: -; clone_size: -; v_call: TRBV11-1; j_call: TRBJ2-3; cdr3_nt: TGTGCCAGCAGCTTGTCGTCCGCAGATACGCAGTATTTT; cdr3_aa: CASSLSSADTQYF
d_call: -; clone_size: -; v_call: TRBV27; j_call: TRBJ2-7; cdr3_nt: TGTGCCAGCAGTTCGAGAGCGGCGGGGACCTACGAGCAGTACTTC; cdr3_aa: CASSSRAAGTYEQYF
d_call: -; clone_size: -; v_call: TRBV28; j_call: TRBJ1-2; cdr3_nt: TGTGCCAGCAGTCCTCCCGGGGTATATGGCTACACCTTC; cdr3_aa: CASSPPGVYGYTF
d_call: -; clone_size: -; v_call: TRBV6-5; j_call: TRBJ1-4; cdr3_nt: TGTGCCAGCAGTTACTCTCAAGGGGTGAGGGAAAAACTGTTTTTT; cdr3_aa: CASSYSQGVREKLFF
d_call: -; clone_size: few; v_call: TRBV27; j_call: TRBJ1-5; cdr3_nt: TGTGCCAGCAGTTTTCGGGGGTCCAATCAGCCCCAGCATTTT; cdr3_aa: CASSFRGSNQPQHF
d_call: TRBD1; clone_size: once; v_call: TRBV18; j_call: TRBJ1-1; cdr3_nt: TGTGCCAGCTCAATGCGAGACAGGGGCGCTGAAGCTTTCTTT; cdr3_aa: CASSMRDRGAEAFF
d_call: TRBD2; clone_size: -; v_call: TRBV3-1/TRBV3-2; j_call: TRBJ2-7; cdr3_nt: TGTGCCAGCAGCAGGACTAGCGGGAACGCCAACTTC; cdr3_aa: CASSRTSGNANF
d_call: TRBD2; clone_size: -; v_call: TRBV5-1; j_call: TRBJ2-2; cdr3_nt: TGCGCCAGCAGCTTTGGAAGCGGGGGACAAGTAGGAACCGGGGAGCTGTTTTTT; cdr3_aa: CASSFGSGGQVGTGELFF
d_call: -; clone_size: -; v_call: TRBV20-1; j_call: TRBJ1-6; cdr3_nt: TGCAGTGCTAGTGAATCGGGACAACCAAATTCACCCCTCCACTTT; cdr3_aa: CSASESGQPNSPLHF
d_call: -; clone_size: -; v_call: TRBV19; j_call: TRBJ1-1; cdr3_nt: TGTGCCACCGGGGGGCCAGGGCCTTTTGGGACTGAAGCTTTCTTT; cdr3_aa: CATGGPGPFGTEAFF
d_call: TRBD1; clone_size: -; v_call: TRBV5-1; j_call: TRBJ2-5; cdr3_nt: TGCGCCAGCAGCCTGGGGACAGGGCGCCAAGAGACCCAGTACTTC; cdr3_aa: CASSLGTGRQETQYF
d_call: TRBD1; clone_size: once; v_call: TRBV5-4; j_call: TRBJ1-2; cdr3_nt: TGTGCCAGCAGCTTGGACGGGACAGTCTTAGGCTACACCTTC; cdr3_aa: CASSLDGTVLGYTF
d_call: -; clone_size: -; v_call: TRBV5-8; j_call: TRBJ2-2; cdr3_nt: TGTGCCAGCAGCTATTACGGACAGTACACCGGGGAGCTGTTTTTT; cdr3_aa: CASSYYGQYTGELFF
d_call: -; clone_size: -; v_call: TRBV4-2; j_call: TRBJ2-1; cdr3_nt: TGTGCCAGCAGCCCCCAGGAGGCGGGGGCAAACAATGAGCAGTTCTTC; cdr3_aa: CASSPQEAGANNEQFF
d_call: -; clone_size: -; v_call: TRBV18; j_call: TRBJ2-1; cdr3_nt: TGTGCCAGCTCACCTAACAGGGTACAAGTGCTGTTGGATGAGCAGTTCTTC; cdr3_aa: CASSPNRVQVLLDEQFF
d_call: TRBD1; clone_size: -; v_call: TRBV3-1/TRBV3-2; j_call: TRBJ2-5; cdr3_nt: TGTGCCAGCAGCCACTCAGGACAGGGAAAAGAGACCCAGTACTTC; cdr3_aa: CASSHSGQGKETQYF
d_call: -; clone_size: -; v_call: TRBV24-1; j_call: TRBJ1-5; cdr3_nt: TGTGCCACCAGTGATGGACTGAGCAATCAGCCCCAGCATTTT; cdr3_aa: CATSDGLSNQPQHF
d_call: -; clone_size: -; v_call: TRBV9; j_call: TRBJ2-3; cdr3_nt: TGTGCCAGCAGCGTACTAGATACGCAGTATTTT; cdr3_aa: CASSVLDTQYF
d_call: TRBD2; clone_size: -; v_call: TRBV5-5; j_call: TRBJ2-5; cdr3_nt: TGTGCCAGCAGCTCGCGGGGGAGGGAAACAGAGACCCAGTACTTC; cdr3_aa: CASSSRGRETETQYF
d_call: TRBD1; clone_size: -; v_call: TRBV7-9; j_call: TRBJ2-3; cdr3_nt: TGTGCCAGCAGCCTTTGGGACAGGGTCACAGATACGCAGTATTTT; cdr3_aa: CASSLWDRVTDTQYF
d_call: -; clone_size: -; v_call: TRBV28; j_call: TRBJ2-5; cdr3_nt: TGTGCCAGCAGTTTGCCCAGCGTGGGTCAAGAGACCCAGTACTTC; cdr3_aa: CASSLPSVGQETQYF
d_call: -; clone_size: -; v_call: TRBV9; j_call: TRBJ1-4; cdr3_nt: TGTGCCAGCAGCGTAGACATCCGACCTAGTGAAAAACTGTTTTTT; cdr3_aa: CASSVDIRPSEKLFF
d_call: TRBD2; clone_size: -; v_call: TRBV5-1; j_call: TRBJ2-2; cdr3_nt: TGCGCCAGCAGCGTCATACTAGCGGGAGCGACCGGGGAGCTGTTTTTT; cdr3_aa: CASSVILAGATGELFF
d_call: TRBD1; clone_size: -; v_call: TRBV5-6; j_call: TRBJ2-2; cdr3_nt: TGTGCCAGCAGCTCTCGACAGGGTCGTTACACCGGGGAGCTGTTTTTT; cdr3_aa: CASSSRQGRYTGELFF
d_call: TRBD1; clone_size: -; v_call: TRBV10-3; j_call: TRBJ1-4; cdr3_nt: TGTGCCATCAGTGAGGGACAGGGGGCTTCGGGAAAACTGTTTTTT; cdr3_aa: CAISEGQGASGKLFF
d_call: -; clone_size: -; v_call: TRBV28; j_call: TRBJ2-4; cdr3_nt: TGTGCCAGCAGTTCAGGGGAAGGAGCCAAAAACATTCAGTACTTC; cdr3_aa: CASSSGEGAKNIQYF
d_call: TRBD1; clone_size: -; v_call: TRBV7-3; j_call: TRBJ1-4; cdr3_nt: TGTGCCAGCAGCTACCTCCGGACAGGGCGGGCAACTAATGAAAAACTGTTTTTT; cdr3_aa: CASSYLRTGRATNEKLFF
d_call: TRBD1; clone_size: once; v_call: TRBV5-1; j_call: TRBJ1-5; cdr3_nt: TGCGCCAGCAGCTCCTCCGGGACAGGGGATCAGCCCCAGCATTTT; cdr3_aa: CASSSSGTGDQPQHF